This TCR beta chain was captured by sequencing in a study of blood T cell repertoires in COVID-19. V lost 4 bases to trimming and J lost 5 bases; unmatched junction nucleotides: 7. The CDR3 sequence is 14 residues long. Germline values: CDR1 MNHEY, CDR2 SVGEGT. Original data processing: Amplification of reference gene primers was used by the study to estimate nucleated cell counts. TCRdb keeps only in-frame clones here, not all; method: immunoSEQ multiplex PCR. That table gives V, J and clone size, and the DNA gave D and trimming. The sample lists under 200,000 clones; about four fifths were seen once.

This TCR was recovered from a woman aged 70-85 years who had recovered from COVID-19. Input material: peripheral blood. The chain joins TRBV6-2 or TRBV6-3 to TRBJ2-5; TRBD2 matches at 7 bases. The CDR3 here is CASSFSQGGETQYF. The DNA for the CDR3 is TGTGCCAGCAGTTTCTCCCAGGGAGGGGAGACCCAGTACTTC.